The 10 T cell receptor beta chains listed next were all sequenced from one sample in a study of neurological immune-mediated disorders. TCRdb recomputed calls from the 5' RACE reads with MiXCR, one row per CDR3 protein. This table has roughly 89,000 distinct CDR3 sequences, around 2.6% appearing once. Sequencing was performed on PBMCs. Receptor source: a young woman with multiple sclerosis.

Many counts were recorded for this clonotype. The V and J genes are TRBV12-3 or TRBV12-4 and TRBJ1-5; D is ambiguous. The CDR3 covers 15 residues. Trimming shortened V by 3 bases and J by 0 bases, and 9 bases separated the two germline ends. The DNA of the CDR3 is TGTGCCAGCAGTTTTTCGGGGAATAGCAATCAGCCCCAGCATTTT. Encoded protein: CASSFSGNSNQPQHF.

At least ten counts were recorded for this clonotype. V and J are TRBV20-1 and TRBJ1-5; D might be TRBD1 (6 bases). Germline V gene lookup returns CDR1 DFQATT and CDR2 SNEGSKA (reference sequence). The CDR3 covers 14 residues. V was pared by 6 bases and J by 7 bases, with 19 bases between. In nucleotides, the CDR3 is TGCAGTGCCAAGACGGGGGGGGGCCAGCAGCCCCAGCATTTT. Encoded protein: CSAKTGGGQQPQHF.

This clonotype is classed as medium-sized. The chain uses TRBV20-1 and TRBJ2-3, with 7 bases matching TRBD2. There are 12 residues in the CDR3. Germline CDR1 and CDR2: DFQATT and SNEGSKA (reference sequence). The J segment lost 5 bases and the V segment lost 3 bases, leaving 2 bases of the junction unmatched. Here the CDR3 reads CSASWGGDTQYF. The CDR3 bases are TGCAGTGCTAGCTGGGGGGGAGATACGCAGTATTTT.

This clonotype was counted many times. The rearrangement links TRBV10-3 to TRBJ1-1; D call uncertain. Germline CDR1 is ENHRY and CDR2 is SYGVKD. The CDR3 length is 13 residues. The ends were cut back, 5 bases at V and 0 bases at J, with 7 bases in the middle. CDR3 amino acids: CAISKSVNTEAFF. In nucleotides, the CDR3 is TGTGCCATCAGTAAATCAGTGAACACTGAAGCTTTCTTT.

This clonotype appeared many times. V usage is TRBV7-9 and J usage is TRBJ2-4; no clear D. V lost 8 bases, J lost 5 bases, and 10 bases lay in between. CDR1 and CDR2 from the germline V gene are SEHNR and FQNEAQ (reference sequence). This CDR3 has 12 amino acids. The CDR3 sequence: CASLDGENIQYF. CDR3 nucleotide sequence: TGTGCCAGCTTGGACGGAGAAAACATTCAGTACTTC.

This clonotype was picked up many times. J is TRBJ1-6 and V is TRBV5-1; TRBD1 matches at 9 bases. CDR1 and CDR2 (germline): SGHRS, YFSETQ. V was clipped by 6 bases and J by 7 bases; unmatched bases: 5. The CDR3 loop spans 14 amino acids. The CDR3 region is CASNSGTGNSPLHF. Here the CDR3 DNA reads TGCGCCAGCAACTCGGGGACAGGGAATTCACCCCTCCACTTT.

This clonotype has a count of ten or more. V gene TRBV2 combines with J gene TRBJ2-2; D may be TRBD1 (5 bases). The V gene's germline CDR1 is SNHLY and CDR2 FYNNEI. The V gene lost 2 bases and the J gene lost 6 bases, with 10 bases spanning the gap. This CDR3 contains 14 residues. The CDR3, as DNA: TGTGCCAGCAGTGAACAGGGTGGATCCGGGGAGCTGTTTTTT. Its translation: CASSEQGGSGELFF.

This clonotype was counted at least ten times. J is TRBJ1-5 and V is TRBV20-1; no clear D gene. The V gene lost 0 bases and the J gene lost 4 bases, with 10 bases spanning the gap. CDR1 is DFQATT, CDR2 SNEGSKA, per germline (reference sequence). This CDR3 comprises 14 residues. CDR3 residues: CSARDPRSNQPQHF. DNA of the CDR3: TGCAGTGCTAGAGACCCGCGATCAAATCAGCCCCAGCATTTT.

This clonotype was seen at least ten times. This chain connects TRBV2 to TRBJ2-1; D unclear. The CDR3 runs to 12 residues. CDR1 and CDR2 from the germline V gene are SNHLY and FYNNEI. Between the trimmed V and J ends, which lost 6 bases and 6 bases, there was a span of 9 bases. For the CDR3, the DNA is TGTGCCAGCAGCGGCGATACCAATGAGCAGTTCTTC. Protein product: CASSGDTNEQFF.

Ten or more counts support this clonotype. The CDR3 DNA follows: TGCGCCAGCAGCCCCACGACGGATAGCTCCTACAATGAGCAGTTCTTC. It encodes CASSPTTDSSYNEQFF. The chain couples TRBV5-1 to TRBJ2-1; no clear D gene. This CDR3 has 16 residues. Germline V CDR1 and CDR2: SGHRS, YFSETQ. Trimming took off 4 bases at V and 0 bases at J, with 14 bases between the two ends.